Below, 27 T cell receptor beta chains from the same sample are listed, as sequenced in a study of cytotoxic CD8 clonotypes in ibrutinib-treated CLL. Measured with immunoSEQ multiplex PCR; TCRdb has only the in-frame clones, and not every one. Of about 50,000 clones detected, approximately 50% appear once; the ten largest clones hold about 24%. Sequencing used PBMCs, obtained at disease progression, from a patient treated with ibrutinib. Receptors originate from a human donor with chronic lymphocytic leukemia.

In this sample, this clone turned up once. The chain links TRBV7-9 to TRBJ2-1, with a possible D match to TRBD2 (6 bases). V was shortened by 2 bases and J by 9 bases, with 23 bases between the two germline ends. Germline V gives CDR1 SEHNR, CDR2 FQNEAQ (reference sequence). This CDR3 is built from 17 residues. In DNA form, the CDR3 reads TGTGCCAGCAGCTTATTGAAGAGACTAGGGAAAGCGGGTGAGCAGTTCTTC. Amino acids: CASSLLKRLGKAGEQFF.

This clone was detected a few times. The CDR3 bases are TGTGCCAGCAGCGTAAGTTCAGAGAACACCGGGGAGCTGTTTTTT. This translates into CASSVSSENTGELFF. The V call is TRBV9, the J call TRBJ2-2; no reliable D call. This CDR3 has 15 residues. Per germline, CDR1 SGDLS and CDR2 YYNGEE. The V gene lost 1 base and the J gene lost 1 base, with 8 bases spanning the gap.

This clone was picked up a small number of times. V and J are TRBV6-1 and TRBJ2-5, with D hard to call. Deletions cut 2 bases from V and 5 bases from J, with 9 bases between. Germline V CDR1 and CDR2: MNHNS, SASEGT. This CDR3 region has 13 residues. The CDR3 sequence is CASSERAIETQYF. CDR3 DNA: TGTGCCAGCAGTGAAAGGGCCATTGAGACCCAGTACTTC.

The chain is built from TRBV19 and TRBJ1-2; perhaps TRBD1 as D (6 bases). Germline CDR1 reads LNHDA; CDR2 reads SQIVND (reference sequence). Trimming removed 3 bases from V and 8 bases from J, with 13 bases in between. The CDR3 totals 13 residues. CDR3 coding DNA: TGTGCCAGTAGTATCTTAGCAGGGGAAGGCTACACCTTC. It yields the protein CASSILAGEGYTF. The full variable domain, with the rest looked up from reference TRBV19 and TRBJ1-2, is DGGITQSPKYLFRKEGQNVTLSCEQNLNHDAMYWYRQDPGQGLRLIYYSQIVNDFQKGDIAEGYSVSREKKESFPLTVTSAQKNPTAFYLCASSILAGEGYTFGSGTRLTVV.

The V and J genes are TRBV9 and TRBJ1-2; 10 nucleotides match TRBD1. The V and J ends lost 6 bases and 8 bases, in that order; junction bases with no gene match: 4. Looked up from germline, CDR1 is SGDLS and CDR2 is YYNGEE. The CDR3 is made up of 12 amino acids. CDR3 nucleotide sequence: TGTGCCAGCACCAGGACAGGGGGAGGCTACACCTTC. Translating gives CASTRTGGGYTF.

This chain uses TRBV14 with TRBJ2-1; unclear D gene. Trimming removed 4 bases from V and 9 bases from J, with 7 bases in between. The CDR3 consists of 11 residues. Germline values: CDR1 SGHDN, CDR2 FVKESK. CDR3: CASSRTSEQFF. In DNA, the CDR3 is TGTGCCAGCAGCCGCACCAGTGAGCAGTTCTTC.

This clone was found once. J is TRBJ1-4 and V is TRBV9, with 7 bases that match TRBD1. Germline V gene data show CDR1 as SGDLS and CDR2 as YYNGEE. There are 13 residues in the CDR3. After removal of 3 bases from V and 7 bases from J, the junction contained 3 bases not matched to a gene. CDR3 coding DNA: TGTGCCAGCAGCGATCGGGACAGTGAAAAACTGTTTTTT. Translating gives CASSDRDSEKLFF.

The chain is built from TRBV18 and TRBJ2-3, with D perhaps matching TRBD1 (6 bases). This CDR3 is built from 16 residues. Germline-derived CDR1 and CDR2 are KGHSH and LQKENI. V gave up 0 bases and J gave up 1 base, with 11 bases separating them. The CDR3 loop reads CASSPPGGRGTDTQYF. As DNA, the CDR3 is TGTGCCAGCTCACCACCTGGGGGCCGAGGCACAGATACGCAGTATTTT.

This clone was detected only a few times. The rearrangement uses TRBV19 and TRBJ1-5; weak D call: TRBD1 (6 bases). CDR1 is LNHDA and CDR2 is SQIVND in the germline V gene (reference sequence). This CDR3 has 14 residues. The ends were cut back, 7 bases at V and 2 bases at J, with 12 bases in the middle. The CDR3 DNA sequence: TGTGCCAGTACCGAGACAGGCCGCAATCAGCCCCAGCATTTT. Residues: CASTETGRNQPQHF.

The sample holds a few counts of this clone. The V call is TRBV4-2, the J call TRBJ1-2; D unresolved. V gave up 0 bases and J gave up 8 bases, with 10 bases separating them. CDR3 length: 13 residues. Germline CDR1 and CDR2: LGHNA and YNFKEQ. CDR3 DNA: TGTGCCAGCAGCCAAGAAGGTCCCTTGGGCTACACCTTC. Translating it yields CASSQEGPLGYTF.

In this sample, this clone turned up a few times. J is TRBJ1-6 and V is TRBV28; unclear D gene. With 4 bases removed from V and 0 bases from J, the gap between germline ends came to 10 bases. CDR1 is MDHEN and CDR2 is SYDVKM in the germline V gene. This CDR3 region has 16 residues. CDR3 protein: CASSSGVSSYNSPLHF. CDR3 DNA sequence: TGTGCCAGCAGTTCTGGGGTTAGCTCCTATAATTCACCCCTCCACTTT.

Here the CDR3 reads CASSQLAGYEQYF. DNA for the CDR3: TGTGCCAGTAGTCAACTAGCGGGCTACGAGCAGTACTTC. The rearrangement joins TRBV19 to TRBJ2-7; TRBD2 matches at 9 bases. V shed 5 bases, J shed 3 bases, and the junction held 2 bases outside the gene matches. Germline-derived CDR1 and CDR2 are LNHDA and SQIVND (reference sequence). This CDR3 has 13 residues.

CDR3 in amino acids: CASSVGAEQFF. DNA for the CDR3: TGTGCCAGCAGCGTAGGTGCTGAGCAGTTCTTC. The J gene is TRBJ2-1, the V gene TRBV9, with D unclear. The CDR3 spans 11 residues. Per germline, CDR1 SGDLS and CDR2 YYNGEE. Between the trimmed V and J ends, which lost 0 bases and 9 bases, there was a span of 4 bases.

Only a few counts were recorded for this clone. The V gene is TRBV30, the J gene TRBJ1-2; the D gene is possibly TRBD1 (5 bases). V was cut by 1 base and J by 7 bases, with 7 bases left in between. Germline loops: CDR1 GTSNPN, CDR2 SVGIG (reference sequence). The CDR3 loop spans 11 amino acids. In DNA form, the CDR3 reads TGTGCCTGGAGTGGGGGACTTGGCTACACCTTC. It encodes CAWSGGLGYTF.

This clone was found a few times. The chain links TRBV6-1 to TRBJ1-2; D may be TRBD1 (6 bases). The germline gives CDR1 MNHNS, CDR2 SASEGT. V was trimmed by 4 bases and J by 3 bases, leaving 15 bases between them. The CDR3 runs to 15 residues. The CDR3 loop is CASSVSVAGDYGYTF. In DNA form, the CDR3 reads TGTGCCAGCAGTGTTTCGGTGGCAGGGGACTATGGCTACACCTTC.

The rearrangement joins TRBV28 to TRBJ1-2; TRBD1 agrees at 7 bases. In germline, CDR1 is MDHEN, CDR2 SYDVKM. The CDR3 is 15 amino acids. Trimming removed 2 bases from V and 0 bases from J; junction bases left unmatched: 3. Here the CDR3 DNA reads TGTGCCAGCAGTTTAGACAGGGCAACTAACTATGGCTACACCTTC. As protein: CASSLDRATNYGYTF.

The chain has TRBV6-1 and TRBJ1-2; D call uncertain. The V gene lost 6 bases and the J gene lost 7 bases, with 15 bases spanning the gap. The CDR3 covers 13 residues. Germline CDR1 reads MNHNS; CDR2 reads SASEGT. CDR3 coding DNA: TGTGCCAGCAGCTTAGACGGGGAACGTGGCTACACCTTC. Residues: CASSLDGERGYTF.

The chain combines TRBV5-4 with TRBJ1-1; TRBD1 matches 9 bases. The CDR3 consists of 15 residues. V was pared by 3 bases and J by 0 bases, with 3 bases of the junction left unmatched. Germline values: CDR1 SGHNT, CDR2 YYREEE (reference sequence). This CDR3 reads CASSWGQGMNTEAFF. The CDR3 DNA reads as TGTGCCAGCAGCTGGGGACAGGGCATGAACACTGAAGCTTTCTTT.

The genes are TRBV9 and TRBJ2-1; 16 nucleotides line up with TRBD2. The CDR3 totals 15 residues. V gave up 4 bases and J gave up 9 bases; unmatched junction bases: 4. Per the germline V gene, CDR1 is SGDLS and CDR2 is YYNGEE. CDR3 in DNA: TGTGCCAGCAGCAAGGGACTAGCGGGGGGGACTGAGCAGTTCTTC. Its protein product is CASSKGLAGGTEQFF.

This chain links TRBV5-1 with TRBJ2-7; no clear D gene. The CDR3 totals 11 residues. V lost 5 bases, J lost 5 bases, and 8 bases lay in between. Germline CDR1 and CDR2: SGHRS and YFSETQ. CDR3 amino acids: CASRVPDEQYF. The DNA for the CDR3 is TGCGCCAGCAGAGTCCCCGACGAGCAGTACTTC.

This chain joins TRBV7-3 and TRBJ2-7, with D tentatively TRBD2 (6 bases). Germline V lookup: CDR1 SGHTA, CDR2 FQGTGA. V lost 5 bases to trimming and J lost 4 bases, with 18 bases between them. The CDR3 loop spans 15 amino acids. The CDR3 DNA reads TGTGCCAGCAGCATCGGGGCGGGACCCCAATACGAGCAGTACTTC. Translating gives CASSIGAGPQYEQYF. The full variable domain, in which reference TRBV7-3 and TRBJ2-7 provide the parts outside the CDR3, is GAGVSQTPSNKVTEKGKYVELRCDPISGHTALYWYRQSLGQGPEFLIYFQGTGAADDSGLPNDRFFAVRPEGSVSTLKIQRTERGDSAVYLCASSIGAGPQYEQYFGPGTRLTVT.

This chain joins TRBV28 and TRBJ2-7, with a tentative D call TRBD2 (6 bases). The CDR3 extends over 12 amino acids. V was cut by 7 bases and J by 9 bases, with 16 bases left in between. Germline CDR1 reads MDHEN; CDR2 reads SYDVKM. CDR3 loop: CASTVTGDPQYF. The CDR3 bases are TGTGCCAGCACCGTTACGGGGGATCCGCAGTACTTC.

Only a few counts were recorded for this clone. The genes are TRBV6-1 and TRBJ1-5, with a possible D match to TRBD1 (6 bases). The length of the CDR3 is 17 residues. From germline, CDR1 is MNHNS and CDR2 SASEGT. Trimming pared 2 bases from V and 1 base from J, leaving 15 bases between. CDR3 in DNA: TGTGCCAGCAGTGAATGGGATACGGGACAAAGCAATCAGCCCCAGCATTTT. Translating it yields CASSEWDTGQSNQPQHF.

The chain combines TRBV7-2 with TRBJ2-1; 8 nucleotides line up with TRBD1. The CDR3 is 15 residues long. V dropped 2 bases and J dropped 7; count of bases not matched to a gene: 7. Germline V gene sequence: CDR1 SGHTA, CDR2 FQGNSA. The CDR3 region is CASSLTGQGLNEQFF. The CDR3 DNA follows: TGTGCCAGCAGCTTAACAGGACAGGGTCTAAATGAGCAGTTCTTC.

The CDR3 bases are TGTGCCAGCAGCTTTGCCGGGTCACCGGTCGCTGAAGCTTTCTTT. This codes for CASSFAGSPVAEAFF. This chain uses TRBV11-2 with TRBJ1-1, with D unclear. The CDR3 has 15 residues. Per the germline V gene, CDR1 is SGHAT and CDR2 is FQNNGV. With 3 bases removed from V and 6 bases from J, the gap between germline ends came to 17 bases.

This clone was counted between two and nine times. CDR3 amino acids: CASSLLTGGRHTEAFF. CDR3 bases: TGTGCCAGCAGTTTACTGACAGGGGGGAGGCACACTGAAGCTTTCTTT. This chain joins TRBV28 and TRBJ1-1; 9 bases line up with TRBD1. V gave up 2 bases and J gave up 3 bases; unmatched junction bases: 7. This CDR3 comprises 16 residues. The germline V gene encodes CDR1 MDHEN and CDR2 SYDVKM.

This clone turned up a few times. The chain uses TRBV7-3 and TRBJ2-2, with 7 bases matching TRBD2. This CDR3 is 17 amino acids long. The germline V gene encodes CDR1 SGHTA and CDR2 FQGTGA. The V segment lost 0 bases and the J segment 0 bases; nucleotides outside the gene matches: 4. The CDR3 DNA follows: TGTGCCAGCAGCTTAACGCGGGAGAGCGCGAACACCGGGGAGCTGTTTTTT. Protein sequence: CASSLTRESANTGELFF.